The sequence of this T cell receptor (beta chain) was determined in a study of T cell responses to AZD1222 COVID-19 vaccine. Findings and caveats of the study: Donors were largely white British and mainly female; clonal diversity was possibly underestimated. Only a handful of people who got AZD1222 tested seropositive at baseline. Reportedly, close to half of spike-specific TCRs are directed against unmutated variant regions.

The method was immunoSEQ multiplex PCR; TCRdb's version includes in-frame clones alone and lacks a portion of them. Among 90,000 to 120,000 clones, approximately 88% were seen once, and the ten largest hold around 17%. CDR3 size: 14 residues. The ends lost 6 bases at V and 0 bases at J; junction bases unmatched: 3. Germline V gives CDR1 SNHLY, CDR2 FYNNEI. On this clone itself: Its antigen is not identified.

V usage is TRBV2 and J usage is TRBJ1-1; 8 nucleotides match TRBD1. This TCR was sampled from an adult in good health. The specimen comprised peripheral blood, sampled on day 0 of AZD1222 vaccination. CDR3 protein: CASSRQGMNTEAFF. The CDR3 region has the DNA TGTGCCAGCAGCCGACAGGGGATGAACACTGAAGCTTTCTTT.